The rows below give T cell receptor beta chains drawn from one sample of a study of Tregs in tolerant kidney transplant recipients. Profiling relied on immunoSEQ multiplex PCR, and the TCRdb table lists in-frame clones only, not all of them. The data hold some 55,000 clones, with 70% to 90% observed a single time. This specimen consisted of Tregs from blood, obtained before the transplant. The receptors stem from a human donor who received a combined kidney and bone marrow transplant. The conserved cysteine and the conserved F or W are not part of the CDR3 here.

V gene: TRBV11-2
CDR3 protein: ASSLFTLTGYSYEQY

V gene: TRBV5-1
CDR3 protein: ASSGNGELRNEQF

V gene: TRBV6-5
CDR3 protein: ASSYGGRKGEQF

V gene: TRBV29-1
CDR3 protein: SVEEGVQDF

V gene: TRBV5-1
CDR3 protein: ASSLAADLRSSYEQY

V gene: TRBV5-5
CDR3 protein: ASSLRPTGGVGELF

V gene: TRBV27
CDR3 protein: ASSLVAKGYTGELF

V gene: TRBV5-5
CDR3 protein: ASSLDQLRETQY

V gene: TRBV5-1
CDR3 protein: ASSLEEGRTETQY

V gene: TRBV7-2
CDR3 protein: ASSRTSGTDTQY

V gene: TRBV19
CDR3 protein: ASSQVEGKGREQF

V gene: TRBV28
CDR3 protein: ASSQLGGAVLSYEQY

V gene: TRBV11-2
CDR3 protein: ASSPRLAGLTGELF

V gene: TRBV29-1
CDR3 protein: SVERGARGYT

V gene: TRBV9
CDR3 protein: ASSVAGQGPGETQY

V gene: TRBV19
CDR3 protein: ASSIAGQNEQY

V gene: TRBV10-2
CDR3 protein: ASTKRGGAGELF

V gene: TRBV6-5
CDR3 protein: ASSYGDRGPYGYT

V gene: TRBV7-6
CDR3 protein: ASSLAEGARNEQF

V gene: TRBV28
CDR3 protein: ASSGVSGRASYNEQF

V gene: TRBV20-1
CDR3 protein: SVSPGSGYT

V gene: TRBV10-2
CDR3 protein: ASGGDFAPLGTEAF

V gene: TRBV11-2
CDR3 protein: ASSLDGHSAGGNIQY

V gene: TRBV6-1
CDR3 protein: ASSDPRGASGRVFSYEQY

V gene: TRBV6-5
CDR3 protein: ASSYGTGRSGNTIY

V gene: TRBV28
CDR3 protein: ASSSGFGANVLT

V gene: TRBV29-1
CDR3 protein: SVEGSRAEAF

V gene: TRBV21-1
CDR3 protein: ASSKWTMETKNIQY

V gene: TRBV10-3
CDR3 protein: AIGRAEMNTEAF

V gene: TRBV14
CDR3 protein: ASSPIGAGGVRSYEQY

V gene: TRBV7-2
CDR3 protein: ASSLGLGQTMNTEAF

V gene: TRBV6-1
CDR3 protein: ASRDTGGNQPQH

V gene: TRBV5-4
CDR3 protein: ASSLGRQDGYT

V gene: TRBV2
CDR3 protein: ASSEGGTNYGYT

V gene: TRBV15
CDR3 protein: ATSRGGQGAGGYT

V gene: TRBV7-7
CDR3 protein: ASSNASKPQSRANVLT

V gene: TRBV2
CDR3 protein: ASSPATGELF

V gene: TRBV5-1
CDR3 protein: ASSSSQGPDTQY

V gene: TRBV6-1
CDR3 protein: ASSEGGSGNIQY

V gene: TRBV28
CDR3 protein: ASSFSAGYT

V gene: TRBV5-4
CDR3 protein: ASSFAGGAKNIQY

V gene: TRBV27
CDR3 protein: ASSGLAGGPITGELF

V gene: TRBV28
CDR3 protein: ASSPFILKLAGVVNIQY

V gene: TRBV7-6
CDR3 protein: ASSLSPLYEQY

V gene: TRBV4-1
CDR3 protein: ASSKLQGKWTGELF

V gene: TRBV19
CDR3 protein: ARRSGAPGRVYGYT

V gene: TRBV2
CDR3 protein: ASSVTPETQY

V gene: TRBV14
CDR3 protein: ASSQSRGTGKNIQY

V gene: TRBV11-2
CDR3 protein: ASSLDASGGSPNEQF

V gene: TRBV5-1
CDR3 protein: ASSLEGTKNIQY